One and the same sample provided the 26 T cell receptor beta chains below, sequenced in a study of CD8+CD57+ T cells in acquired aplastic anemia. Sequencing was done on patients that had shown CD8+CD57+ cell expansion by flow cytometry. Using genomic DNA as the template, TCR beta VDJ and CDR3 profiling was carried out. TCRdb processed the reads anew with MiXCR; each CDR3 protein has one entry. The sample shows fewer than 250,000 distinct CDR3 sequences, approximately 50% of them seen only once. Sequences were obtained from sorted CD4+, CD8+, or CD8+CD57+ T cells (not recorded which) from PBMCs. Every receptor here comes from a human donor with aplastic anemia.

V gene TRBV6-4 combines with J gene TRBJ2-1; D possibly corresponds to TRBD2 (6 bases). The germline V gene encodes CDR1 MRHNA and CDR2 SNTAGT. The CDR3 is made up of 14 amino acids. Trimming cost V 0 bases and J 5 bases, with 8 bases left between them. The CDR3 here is CASSDSGGNNEQFF. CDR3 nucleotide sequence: TGTGCCAGCAGTGACTCCGGGGGAAACAATGAGCAGTTCTTC.

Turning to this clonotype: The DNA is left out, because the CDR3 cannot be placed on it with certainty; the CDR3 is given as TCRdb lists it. CDR3: CATTGTENYGYTFGSGTNVLTF. V is TRBV10-3 and J is TRBJ2-6; the table's D call of TRBD1 was not tested on the DNA. 22 amino acids form the CDR3, both terminal residues included. Per the germline V gene, CDR1 is ENHRY and CDR2 is SYGVKD.

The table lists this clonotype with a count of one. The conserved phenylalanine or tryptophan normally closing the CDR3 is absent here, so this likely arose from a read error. In nucleotides, the CDR3 is TGTGCCAGCAGCCTTTTTGGTGGGGACAATGAGCAGTTCTCC. This translates into CASSLFGGDNEQFS. The chain recombines TRBV7-2 with TRBJ2-1; D is unresolved. V lost 5 bases and J lost 5, with 13 bases in between. The germline CDR1 and CDR2 sequences are SGHTA and FQGNSA. The CDR3 is 14 residues long.

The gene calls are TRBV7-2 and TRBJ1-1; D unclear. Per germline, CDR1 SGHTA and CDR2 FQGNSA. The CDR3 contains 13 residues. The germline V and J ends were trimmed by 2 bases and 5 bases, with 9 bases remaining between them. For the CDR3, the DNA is TGTGCCAGCAGCTTAAGCAGTGGTACTGAAGCTTTCTTT. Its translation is CASSLSSGTEAFF.

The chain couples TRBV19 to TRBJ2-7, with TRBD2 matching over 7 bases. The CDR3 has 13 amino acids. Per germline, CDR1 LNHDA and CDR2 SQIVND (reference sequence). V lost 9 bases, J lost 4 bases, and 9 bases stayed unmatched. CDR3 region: CASEAGNGYEQYF. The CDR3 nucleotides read TGTGCCAGCGAAGCGGGGAATGGGTACGAGCAGTACTTC.

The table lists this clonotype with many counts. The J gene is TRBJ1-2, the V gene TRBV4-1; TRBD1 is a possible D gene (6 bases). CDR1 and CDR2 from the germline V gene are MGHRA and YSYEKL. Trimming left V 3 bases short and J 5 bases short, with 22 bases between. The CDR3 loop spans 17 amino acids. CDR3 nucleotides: TGCGCCAGCAGCCACCCGGACAGTAGATCTTCAAAATATGGCTACACCTTC. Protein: CASSHPDSRSSKYGYTF.

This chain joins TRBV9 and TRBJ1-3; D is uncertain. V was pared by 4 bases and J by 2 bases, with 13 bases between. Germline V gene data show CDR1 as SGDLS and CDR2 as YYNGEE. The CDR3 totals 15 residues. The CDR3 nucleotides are TGTGCCAGCAGCACTTCGGCGGTCGCTGGAAACACCATATATTTT. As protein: CASSTSAVAGNTIYF.

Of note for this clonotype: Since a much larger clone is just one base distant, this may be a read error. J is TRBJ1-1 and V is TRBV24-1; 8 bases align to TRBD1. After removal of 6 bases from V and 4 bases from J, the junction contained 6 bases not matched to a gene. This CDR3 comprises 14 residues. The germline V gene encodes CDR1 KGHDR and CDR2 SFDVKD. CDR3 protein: CATSWNRGTTEAFF. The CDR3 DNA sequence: TGTGCCACCAGTTGGAACAGGGGGACCACTGAAGCTTTCTTT.

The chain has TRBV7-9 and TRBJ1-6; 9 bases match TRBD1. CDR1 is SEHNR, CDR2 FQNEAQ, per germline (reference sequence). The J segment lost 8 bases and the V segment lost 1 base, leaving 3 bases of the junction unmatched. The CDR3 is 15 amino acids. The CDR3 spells CASSLVRDRDSPLHF. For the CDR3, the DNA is TGTGCCAGCAGCTTAGTACGGGACAGGGATTCACCCCTCCACTTT.

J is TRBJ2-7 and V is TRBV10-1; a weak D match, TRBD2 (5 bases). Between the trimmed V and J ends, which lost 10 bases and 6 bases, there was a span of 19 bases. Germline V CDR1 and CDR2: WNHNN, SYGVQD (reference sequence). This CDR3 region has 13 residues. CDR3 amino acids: CANYDFGGCEQYF. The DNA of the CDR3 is TGCGCCAACTATGACTTTGGCGGGTGCGAGCAGTACTTC.

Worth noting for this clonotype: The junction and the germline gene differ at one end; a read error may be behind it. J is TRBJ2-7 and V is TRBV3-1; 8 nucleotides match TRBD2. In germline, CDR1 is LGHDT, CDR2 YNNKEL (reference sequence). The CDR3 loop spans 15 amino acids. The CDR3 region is CASSGVSGASYEQYF. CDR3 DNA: TGCGCCAGCAGTGGAGTTAGCGGGGCCTCCTACGAGCAGTACTTC.

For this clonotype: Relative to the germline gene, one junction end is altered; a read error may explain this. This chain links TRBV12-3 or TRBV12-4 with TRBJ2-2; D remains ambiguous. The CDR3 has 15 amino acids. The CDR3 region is CASSYTGDYTGELFF. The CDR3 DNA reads TGTGCTAGCAGTTATACGGGCGACTACACCGGGGAGCTGTTTTTT.

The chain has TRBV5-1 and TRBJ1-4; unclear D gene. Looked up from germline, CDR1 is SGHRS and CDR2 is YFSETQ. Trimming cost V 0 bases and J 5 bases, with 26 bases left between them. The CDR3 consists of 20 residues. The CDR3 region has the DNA TGCGCCAGCAGCTTGGCGGGGTTAGAAGTAGGCCACCCCCCGAATGAAAAACTGTTTTTT. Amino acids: CASSLAGLEVGHPPNEKLFF.

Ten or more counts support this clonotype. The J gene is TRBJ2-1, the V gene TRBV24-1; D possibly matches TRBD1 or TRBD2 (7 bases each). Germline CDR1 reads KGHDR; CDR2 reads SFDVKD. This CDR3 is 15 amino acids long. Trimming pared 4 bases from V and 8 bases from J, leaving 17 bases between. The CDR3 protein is CATSDAQGGPHEQFF. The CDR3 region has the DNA TGTGCCACCAGTGACGCGCAGGGGGGGCCCCATGAGCAGTTCTTC.

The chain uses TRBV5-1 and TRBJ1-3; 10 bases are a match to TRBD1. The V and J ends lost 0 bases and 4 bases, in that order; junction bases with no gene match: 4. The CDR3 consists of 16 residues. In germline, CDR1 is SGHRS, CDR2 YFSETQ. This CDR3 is CASSLVGQGKGNTIYF. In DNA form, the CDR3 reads TGCGCCAGCAGCTTGGTGGGACAGGGGAAAGGAAACACCATATATTTT.

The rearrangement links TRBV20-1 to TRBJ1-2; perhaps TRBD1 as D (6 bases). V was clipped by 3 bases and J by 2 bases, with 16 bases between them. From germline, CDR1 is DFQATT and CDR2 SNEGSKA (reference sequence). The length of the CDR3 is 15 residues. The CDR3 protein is CSARDGRGGNYGYTF. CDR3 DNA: TGCAGTGCTAGGGACGGGAGGGGGGGGAACTATGGCTACACCTTC.

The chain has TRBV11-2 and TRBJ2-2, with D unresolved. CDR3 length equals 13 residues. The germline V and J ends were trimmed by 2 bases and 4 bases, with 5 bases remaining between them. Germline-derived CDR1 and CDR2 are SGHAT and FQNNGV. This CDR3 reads CASSLMVTGELFF. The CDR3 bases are TGTGCCAGCAGCTTAATGGTCACCGGGGAGCTGTTTTTT. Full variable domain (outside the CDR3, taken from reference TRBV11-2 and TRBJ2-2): EAGVAQSPRYKIIEKRQSVAFWCNPISGHATLYWYQQILGQGPKLLIQFQNNGVVDDSQLPKDRFSAERLKGVDSTLKIQPAKLEDSAVYLCASSLMVTGELFFGEGSRLTVL.

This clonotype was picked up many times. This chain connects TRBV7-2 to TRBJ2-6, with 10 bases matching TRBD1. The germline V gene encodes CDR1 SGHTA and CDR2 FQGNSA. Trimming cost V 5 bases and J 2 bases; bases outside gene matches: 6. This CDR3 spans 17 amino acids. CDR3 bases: TGTGCCAGCAGCCAGGGACAGGGGAAGGCTGGGGCCAACGTCCTGACTTTC. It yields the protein CASSQGQGKAGANVLTF. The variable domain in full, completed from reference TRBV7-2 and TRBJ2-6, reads GAGVSQSPSNKVTEKGKDVELRCDPISGHTALYWYRQSLGQGLEFLIYFQGNSAPDKSGLPSDRFSAERTGGSVSTLTIQRTQQEDSAVYLCASSQGQGKAGANVLTFGAGSRLTVL.

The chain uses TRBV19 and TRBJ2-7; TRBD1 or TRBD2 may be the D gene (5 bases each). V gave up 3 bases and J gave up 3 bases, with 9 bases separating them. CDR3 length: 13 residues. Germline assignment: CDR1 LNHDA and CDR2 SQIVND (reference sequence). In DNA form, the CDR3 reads TGTGCCAGTAGTATGGGACCCCACTACGAGCAGTACTTC. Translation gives CASSMGPHYEQYF.

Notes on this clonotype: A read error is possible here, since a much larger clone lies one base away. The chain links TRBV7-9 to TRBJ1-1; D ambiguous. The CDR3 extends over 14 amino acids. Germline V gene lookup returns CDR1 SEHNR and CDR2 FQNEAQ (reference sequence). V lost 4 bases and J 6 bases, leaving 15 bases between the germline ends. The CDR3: CASSSVRTQAEAFF. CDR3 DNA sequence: TGTGCCAGCAGCTCAGTGCGGACTCAAGCTGAAGCTTTCTTT.

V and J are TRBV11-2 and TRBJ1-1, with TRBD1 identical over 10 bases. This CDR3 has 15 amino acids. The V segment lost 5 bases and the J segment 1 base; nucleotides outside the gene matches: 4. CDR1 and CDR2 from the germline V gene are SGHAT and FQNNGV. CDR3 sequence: CASSRQGAWNTEAFF. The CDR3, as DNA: TGTGCCAGCAGCCGACAGGGGGCATGGAACACTGAAGCTTTCTTT.

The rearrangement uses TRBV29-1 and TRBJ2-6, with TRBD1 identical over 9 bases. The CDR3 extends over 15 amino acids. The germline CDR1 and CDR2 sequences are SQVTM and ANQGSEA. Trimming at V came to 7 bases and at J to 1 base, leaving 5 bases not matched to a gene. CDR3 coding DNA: TGCAGCGCTACGGACAGGGGATCTGGGGCCAACGTCCTGACTTTC. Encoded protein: CSATDRGSGANVLTF.

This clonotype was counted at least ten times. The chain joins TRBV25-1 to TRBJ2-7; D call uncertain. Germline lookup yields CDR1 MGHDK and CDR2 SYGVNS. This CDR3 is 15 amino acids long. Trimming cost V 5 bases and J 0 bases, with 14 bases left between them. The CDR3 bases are TGTGCCAGCAGTTTTACCCGGCAGCCCTCCTACGAGCAGTACTTC. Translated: CASSFTRQPSYEQYF.

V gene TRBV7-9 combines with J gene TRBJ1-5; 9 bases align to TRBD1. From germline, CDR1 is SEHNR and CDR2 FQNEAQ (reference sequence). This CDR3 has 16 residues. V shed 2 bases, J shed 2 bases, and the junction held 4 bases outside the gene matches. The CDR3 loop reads CASSLIRTGGNQPQHF. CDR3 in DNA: TGTGCCAGCAGCTTAATCCGGACAGGGGGCAATCAGCCCCAGCATTTT.

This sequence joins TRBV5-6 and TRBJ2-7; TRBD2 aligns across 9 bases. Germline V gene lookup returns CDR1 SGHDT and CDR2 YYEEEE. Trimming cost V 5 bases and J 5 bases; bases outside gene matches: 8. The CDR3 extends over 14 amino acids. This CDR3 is CASSYLAGRHEQYF. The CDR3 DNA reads TGTGCCAGCAGTTACCTAGCGGGGCGCCACGAGCAGTACTTC.

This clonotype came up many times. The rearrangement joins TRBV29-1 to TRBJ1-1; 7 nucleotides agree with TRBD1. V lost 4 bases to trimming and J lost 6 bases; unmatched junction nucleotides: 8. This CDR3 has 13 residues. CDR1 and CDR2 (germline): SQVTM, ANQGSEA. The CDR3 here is CSVGTRGSAEAFF. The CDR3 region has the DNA TGCAGCGTTGGGACCAGGGGGAGCGCTGAAGCTTTCTTT.